Each of the 6 T cell receptor beta chains below was sequenced from the same sample in a study of blood T cell repertoires in COVID-19. Libraries were prepared by immunoSEQ multiplex PCR; TCRdb keeps only in-frame clonotypes and omits some of them. In the table there are 250,000 to 300,000 clones, just under 90% of which are singletons. Material for sequencing was peripheral blood. The receptors derive from a woman between 50 and 59 years old with COVID-19, enrolled during active disease.

A few counts support this clone. The gene calls are TRBV9 and TRBJ2-1; D is unclear. Trimming left V 4 bases short and J 0 bases short, with 11 bases between. This CDR3 comprises 15 residues. Germline-derived CDR1 and CDR2 are SGDLS and YYNGEE. CDR3 in amino acids: CASSILGNSYNEQFF. CDR3 DNA sequence: TGTGCCAGCAGCATTCTAGGAAACTCCTACAATGAGCAGTTCTTC.

The chain is built from TRBV5-4 and TRBJ1-5; no clear D gene. The CDR3 runs 13 residues. In germline, CDR1 is SGHNT, CDR2 YYREEE (reference sequence). Trimming cost V 0 bases and J 4 bases, with 5 bases left between them. CDR3 in amino acids: CASSLGQNQPQHF. CDR3 coding DNA: TGTGCCAGCAGCTTGGGGCAGAATCAGCCCCAGCATTTT.

The chain couples TRBV11-3 to TRBJ2-7, with a tentative D call TRBD1 (5 bases). The CDR3 contains 15 residues. The V and J ends lost 7 bases and 2 bases respectively, with 18 bases between them. Germline CDR1 and CDR2: SGHNT and YENEEA. The CDR3 DNA follows: TGTGCCAGCACCCCAGGACAAGGGAACACCTACGAGCAGTACTTC. It encodes CASTPGQGNTYEQYF.

This rearrangement joins TRBV14 to TRBJ2-2, with D perhaps TRBD2 (5 bases). The CDR3 loop spans 15 amino acids. The germline V gene encodes CDR1 SGHDN and CDR2 FVKESK. Trimming removed 1 base from V and 5 bases from J, with 11 bases in between. CDR3 sequence: CASSQVGAKTGELFF. CDR3 in DNA: TGTGCCAGCAGCCAAGTGGGAGCTAAGACCGGGGAGCTGTTTTTT.

The chain has TRBV6-5 and TRBJ1-1; no clear D. V was shortened by 6 bases and J by 2 bases, with 4 bases between the two germline ends. This CDR3 has 11 amino acids. Germline V gives CDR1 MNHEY, CDR2 SVGAGI. Here the CDR3 reads CASSHNTEAFF. The CDR3 DNA is TGTGCCAGCAGCCATAACACTGAAGCTTTCTTT.

This sequence joins TRBV9 and TRBJ2-7; TRBD1 aligns across 7 bases. The V gene end was trimmed by 0 bases and the J gene end by 0 bases; junction bases not matched to a gene: 6. The CDR3 is made up of 16 amino acids. Germline V CDR1 and CDR2: SGDLS, YYNGEE. The CDR3 loop is CASSVEQGTVSYEQYF. The CDR3 bases are TGTGCCAGCAGCGTAGAGCAAGGGACAGTCTCCTACGAGCAGTACTTC.